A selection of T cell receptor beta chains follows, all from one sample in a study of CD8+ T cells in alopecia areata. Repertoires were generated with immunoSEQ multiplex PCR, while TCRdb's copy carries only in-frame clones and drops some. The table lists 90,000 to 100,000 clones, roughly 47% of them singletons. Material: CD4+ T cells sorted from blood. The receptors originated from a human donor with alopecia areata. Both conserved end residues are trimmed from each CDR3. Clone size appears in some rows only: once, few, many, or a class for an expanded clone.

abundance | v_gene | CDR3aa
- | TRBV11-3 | ASSLRRGADTQY
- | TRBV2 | ASSDLILDTEAF
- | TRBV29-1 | SVRVNEQF
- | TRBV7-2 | ASSLNRVMNTGELF
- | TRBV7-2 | ASRTRQGGNYGYT
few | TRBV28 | ASSRRPNEKLF
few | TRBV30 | AWSVTGAYEQY
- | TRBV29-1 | SERGRGDTQY
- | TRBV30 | AWSRLLADKETQY
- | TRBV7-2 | ASSLRGQGGNQPQH
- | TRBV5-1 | ASSFTGSSYNEQF
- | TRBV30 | AWRRTGRYNEQF
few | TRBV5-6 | ASSASGLVSGELF
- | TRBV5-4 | ASSLRAMGVGTQY
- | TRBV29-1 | SVENPPRGQGGYT
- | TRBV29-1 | SVVRAETQY
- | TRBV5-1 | ASNVGFTGELF